This TCR beta chain was found in a study of shared clonotypes between healthy human individuals. The germline V gene has CDR1 LNHDA and CDR2 SQIVND (reference sequence). The ends lost 6 bases at V and 4 bases at J; junction bases unmatched: 9. The CDR3 extends over 15 amino acids. Sequencing used immunoSEQ multiplex PCR; TCRdb keeps in-frame clones, though not all of them. The data show 600,000 to 700,000 clones, with 55% to 85% seen just once and 1.5% to 2% held by the top ten. The TCR originated in a woman younger than 45 in good health. The chain has TRBV19 and TRBJ1-5, with TRBD1 matching over 7 bases. Sequencing was done on a sample of memory CD4+ T cells sorted from blood. Stated subset: CD45RA-negative fraction. As DNA, the CDR3 is TGTGCCAGTAGCTCGGCAGGGGGGATTAATCAGCCCCAGCATTTT. Protein: CASSSAGGINQPQHF.